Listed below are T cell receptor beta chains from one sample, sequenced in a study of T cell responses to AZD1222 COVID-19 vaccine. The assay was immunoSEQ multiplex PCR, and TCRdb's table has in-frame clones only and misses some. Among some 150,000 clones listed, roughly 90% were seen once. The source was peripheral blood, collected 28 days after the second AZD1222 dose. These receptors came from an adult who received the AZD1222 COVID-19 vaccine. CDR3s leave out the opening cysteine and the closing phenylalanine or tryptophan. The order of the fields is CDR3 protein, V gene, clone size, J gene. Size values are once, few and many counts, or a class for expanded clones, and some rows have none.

cdr3_aa: ASSPPVPGQETQY; v_call: TRBV18; clone_size: -; j_call: TRBJ2-5
cdr3_aa: ASSPTNPGQGARETQY; v_call: TRBV9; clone_size: -; j_call: TRBJ2-5
cdr3_aa: ASSPGDRVIGEQY; v_call: TRBV9; clone_size: few; j_call: TRBJ2-7
cdr3_aa: ASSGDVYNEQF; v_call: TRBV6-5; clone_size: -; j_call: TRBJ2-1
cdr3_aa: ASSLKVQYEQY; v_call: TRBV7-3; clone_size: -; j_call: TRBJ2-7
cdr3_aa: ASSQGPLQRDVAKNIQY; v_call: TRBV4-1; clone_size: -; j_call: TRBJ2-4
cdr3_aa: ASSLTPAAGTEQY; v_call: TRBV7-3; clone_size: -; j_call: TRBJ2-7
cdr3_aa: ASSLVPAGETTEAF; v_call: TRBV5-6; clone_size: -; j_call: TRBJ1-1
cdr3_aa: ASSLGGKETQY; v_call: TRBV5-5; clone_size: -; j_call: TRBJ2-5
cdr3_aa: ASSVGQGGLGTDTQY; v_call: TRBV6-1; clone_size: -; j_call: TRBJ2-3
cdr3_aa: ASRPRDNSYNEQF; v_call: TRBV9; clone_size: few; j_call: TRBJ2-1
cdr3_aa: ASRGHGGIQPQH; v_call: TRBV27; clone_size: -; j_call: TRBJ1-5
cdr3_aa: ARSQGNQPQH; v_call: TRBV7-3; clone_size: -; j_call: TRBJ1-5
cdr3_aa: ASSFDRAGEQF; v_call: TRBV7-9; clone_size: -; j_call: TRBJ2-1
cdr3_aa: ASSPDLGQARLGYT; v_call: TRBV5-1; clone_size: -; j_call: TRBJ1-2
cdr3_aa: ASSVVGSGGFSGNTIY; v_call: TRBV9; clone_size: -; j_call: TRBJ1-3
cdr3_aa: ASSQMRANYGYT; v_call: TRBV3-1/TRBV3-2; clone_size: -; j_call: TRBJ1-2
cdr3_aa: AWSAQGLKDTQY; v_call: TRBV30; clone_size: -; j_call: TRBJ2-3
cdr3_aa: ASSYPNTGELF; v_call: TRBV6-6; clone_size: once; j_call: TRBJ2-2
cdr3_aa: ASSLLPSEAF; v_call: TRBV7-9; clone_size: -; j_call: TRBJ1-1
cdr3_aa: ASSLRTYLTNEKLF; v_call: TRBV7-6; clone_size: -; j_call: TRBJ1-4
cdr3_aa: ASSLVAPFKSYNEQF; v_call: TRBV7-9; clone_size: -; j_call: TRBJ2-1
cdr3_aa: ASSQEGLAGTDTQY; v_call: TRBV4-1; clone_size: -; j_call: TRBJ2-3
cdr3_aa: ASSRTGSNQPQH; v_call: TRBV27; clone_size: few; j_call: TRBJ1-5
cdr3_aa: ASSLGQQSYGYT; v_call: TRBV5-6; clone_size: few; j_call: TRBJ1-2
cdr3_aa: ASSHGQGPYNEQF; v_call: TRBV4-2; clone_size: -; j_call: TRBJ2-1
cdr3_aa: ASSLQGQGATNEKLF; v_call: TRBV5-1; clone_size: -; j_call: TRBJ1-4
cdr3_aa: ATSAPVREGPTGELF; v_call: TRBV15; clone_size: once; j_call: TRBJ2-2
cdr3_aa: ASSLSTETVSLGYT; v_call: TRBV5-1; clone_size: -; j_call: TRBJ1-2
cdr3_aa: ASSPTGNFGNTIY; v_call: TRBV9; clone_size: -; j_call: TRBJ1-3